This entry is about one TCR beta chain. This sample stems from a study of blood T cell repertoires in COVID-19. Study summary: COVID-19 samples collected from the United States, Italy and Spain covered acute and convalescent phases.

In the study's own analysis: Using reference gene primer amplification, nucleated cell counts were estimated. Produced via immunoSEQ multiplex PCR; TCRdb's table is partial and in-frame only. The D gene and trimming were derived from the DNA, and the V and J assignments and clone size from that table. The sample holds more than 110,000 clones; 65% to 85% are singletons and the top ten take more than 7%. Germline V gene lookup returns CDR1 MNHEY and CDR2 SVGAGI. This CDR3 has 15 residues. V lost 0 bases and J 7 bases, leaving 13 bases between the germline ends. The source material was peripheral blood. The TCR sequence derives from a human donor in a cohort sampled during active COVID-19. The chain employs TRBV6-5 and TRBJ2-1; maybe TRBD2 (5 bases). CDR3 bases: TGTGCCAGCAGTTACTCAGGAGGTCTGAAGAATGAGCAGTTCTTC. Translated, it gives CASSYSGGLKNEQFF.